This is a list of T cell receptor beta chains from one sample in a study of shared clonotypes between healthy human individuals. Profiling relied on immunoSEQ multiplex PCR, and the TCRdb table lists in-frame clones only, not all of them. The table has some 2,000,000 clones, more than 90% seen once. Sequencing input: naive CD4+ T cells sorted from blood. These receptor sequences come from a man aged 18 to 30 in good health. Both conserved end residues are part of each CDR3.

V	J	CDR3
TRBV7-2	TRBJ2-5	CASSPSVETQYF
TRBV7-2	TRBJ2-1	CASSLKSSGGHSYNEQFF
TRBV6-5	TRBJ2-4	CASSQGTGGNIQYF
TRBV7-2	TRBJ1-2	CASSPGSGSSDGYTF
TRBV20-1	TRBJ2-7	CSAWTPREQYF
TRBV6-1	TRBJ2-7	CASSPDGTSNEQYF
TRBV30	TRBJ1-5	CAWSRVPRGNQPQHF
TRBV28	TRBJ2-7	CASSSFWEAFYEQYF
TRBV4-3	TRBJ1-6	CASSQAGQGFGLSNSPLHF
TRBV4-3	TRBJ1-5	CASSQDRFWPQHF
TRBV19	TRBJ2-3	CASSIGLGETDTQYF
TRBV25-1	TRBJ1-4	CASSGFATNEKLFF
TRBV5-6	TRBJ1-5	CASSLGGRGRNQPQHF
TRBV15	TRBJ1-5	CATSRDPISTGDWGQPQHF
TRBV5-1	TRBJ2-2	CASSSQGTGLSNTGELFF
TRBV9	TRBJ2-2	CASSVAGRADTGELFF
TRBV30	TRBJ1-4	CAWRSSTSNEKLFF
TRBV14	TRBJ2-6	CASGTRFSGANVLTF
TRBV10-2	TRBJ2-5	CASSQGYQETQYF
TRBV7-9	TRBJ2-5	CASSLGGGLETQYF
TRBV29-1	TRBJ2-2	CSVDIELGELFF
TRBV5-1	TRBJ2-1	CASSLGRGQSNEQFF
TRBV30	TRBJ1-1	CAWSALRNTEAFF
TRBV4-2	TRBJ2-3	CASSQVTGGVSTDTQYF
TRBV10-3	TRBJ2-3	CAISELQGLDTQYF
TRBV5-6	TRBJ1-2	CASSRLQGALYYGYTF